This T cell receptor beta chain was sequenced for a study of neurological immune-mediated disorders. Each CDR3 protein gets one entry after TCRdb re-called the 5' RACE reads with MiXCR. Of some 60,000 distinct CDR3 sequences listed, 3.5% to 4.5% are singletons. The ends lost 6 bases at V and 3 bases at J; junction bases unmatched: 11. Per germline, CDR1 DFQATT and CDR2 SNEGSKA (reference sequence). The CDR3 is 14 residues long. This clonotype was detected a few times. The V gene is TRBV20-1, the J gene TRBJ2-7; 7 bases agree with TRBD1. The source of this sequence is a woman aged 50 to 60 with multiple sclerosis. The sample taken for sequencing was PBMCs. The CDR3 DNA reads as TGCAGTGCGGAAACAGGGGTGTCTATCTACGAGCAGTACTTC. This codes for CSAETGVSIYEQYF.